This T cell receptor (beta chain) was profiled in a study of CD8 T cell repertoires and HIV-1 epitope variants. Overall study: Each of Twenty-five Gag and Nef epitope peptides stimulated a separate culture. Separate from the cultures, 1M uncultured T cells served as baseline. Findings of the study overall: Most of the nine antigen-specific clonotypes appeared cross-reactive to autologous or escape variants.

Profiled with immunoSEQ multiplex PCR; TCRdb holds only in-frame clones, not every one. The table records 5,000 to 5,500 clones, 65% to 75% of them present only once. Germline CDR1 reads SQVTM; CDR2 reads ANQGSEA. CDR3 length: 14 residues. V shed 6 bases and J shed 1 base, with 12 bases lying between them. Worth noting for this clone: What it binds is unknown.

The specimen was cultured CD8+ T cells derived from PBMCs. The chain couples TRBV29-1 to TRBJ2-2; a possible D gene is TRBD1 (5 bases). The receptor was derived from a male donor with HIV. CDR3 amino acids: CSVATRVNTGELFF. In DNA form, the CDR3 reads TGCAGCGTCGCAACCAGGGTGAACACCGGGGAGCTGTTTTTT.